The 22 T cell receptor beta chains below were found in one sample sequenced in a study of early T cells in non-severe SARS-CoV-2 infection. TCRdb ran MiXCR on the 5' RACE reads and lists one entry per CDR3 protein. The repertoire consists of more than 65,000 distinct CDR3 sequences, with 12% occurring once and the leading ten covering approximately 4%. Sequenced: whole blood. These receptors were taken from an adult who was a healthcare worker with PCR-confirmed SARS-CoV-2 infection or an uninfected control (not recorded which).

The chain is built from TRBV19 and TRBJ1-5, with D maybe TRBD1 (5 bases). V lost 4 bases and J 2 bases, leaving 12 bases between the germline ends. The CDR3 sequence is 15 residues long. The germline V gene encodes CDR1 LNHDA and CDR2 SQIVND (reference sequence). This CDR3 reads CASSRSGGGNQPQHF. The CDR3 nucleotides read TGTGCCAGTAGTAGATCCGGGGGGGGCAATCAGCCCCAGCATTTT.

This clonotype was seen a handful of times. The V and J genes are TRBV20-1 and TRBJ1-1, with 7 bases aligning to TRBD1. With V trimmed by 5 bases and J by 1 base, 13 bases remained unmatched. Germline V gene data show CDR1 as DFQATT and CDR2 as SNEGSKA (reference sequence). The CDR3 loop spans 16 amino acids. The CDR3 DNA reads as TGCAGTGCTCCAAATGGACAGGAAAGGACGAACACTGAAGCTTTCTTT. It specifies CSAPNGQERTNTEAFF.

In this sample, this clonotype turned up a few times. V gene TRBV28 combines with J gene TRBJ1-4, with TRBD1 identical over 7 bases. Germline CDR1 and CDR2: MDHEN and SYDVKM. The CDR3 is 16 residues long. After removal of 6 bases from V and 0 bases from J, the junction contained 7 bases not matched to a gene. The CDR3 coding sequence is TGTGCCAGCAGCGCATTGGGGACAGCAACTAATGAAAAACTGTTTTTT. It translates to CASSALGTATNEKLFF.

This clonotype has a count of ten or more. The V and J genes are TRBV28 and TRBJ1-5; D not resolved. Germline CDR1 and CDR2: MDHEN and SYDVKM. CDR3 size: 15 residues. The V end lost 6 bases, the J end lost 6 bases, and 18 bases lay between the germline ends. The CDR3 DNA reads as TGTGCCAGCAGCCCTACCGGTCTGGGCGGTCAGCCCCAGCATTTT. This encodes CASSPTGLGGQPQHF.

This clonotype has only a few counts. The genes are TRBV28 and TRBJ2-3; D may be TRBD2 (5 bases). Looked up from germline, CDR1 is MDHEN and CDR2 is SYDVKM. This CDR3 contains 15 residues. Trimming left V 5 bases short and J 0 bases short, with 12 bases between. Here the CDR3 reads CASSESGLSTDTQYF. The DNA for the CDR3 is TGTGCCAGCAGTGAAAGCGGCCTTAGCACAGATACGCAGTATTTT.

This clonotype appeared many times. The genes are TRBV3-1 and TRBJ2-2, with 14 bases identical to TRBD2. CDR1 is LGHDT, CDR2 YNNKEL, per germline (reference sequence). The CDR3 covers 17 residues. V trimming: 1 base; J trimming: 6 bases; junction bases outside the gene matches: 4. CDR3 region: CASSQGGTSGSSGELFF. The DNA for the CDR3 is TGTGCCAGCAGCCAAGGGGGGACTAGCGGGAGTTCCGGGGAGCTGTTTTTT.

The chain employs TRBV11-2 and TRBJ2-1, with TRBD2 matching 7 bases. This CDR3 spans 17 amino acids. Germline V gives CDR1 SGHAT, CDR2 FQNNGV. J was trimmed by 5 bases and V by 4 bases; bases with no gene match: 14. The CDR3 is CASSSKAGEAKDNEQFF. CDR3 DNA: TGTGCCAGCAGCTCCAAGGCGGGGGAGGCCAAGGACAATGAGCAGTTCTTC.

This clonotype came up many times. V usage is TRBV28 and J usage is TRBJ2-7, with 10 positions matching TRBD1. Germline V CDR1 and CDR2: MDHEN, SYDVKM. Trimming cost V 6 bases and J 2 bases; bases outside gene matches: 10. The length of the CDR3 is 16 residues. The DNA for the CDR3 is TGTGCCAGCAGCCACCCTCGGGGACAGGGGACCTACGAGCAGTACTTC. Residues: CASSHPRGQGTYEQYF.

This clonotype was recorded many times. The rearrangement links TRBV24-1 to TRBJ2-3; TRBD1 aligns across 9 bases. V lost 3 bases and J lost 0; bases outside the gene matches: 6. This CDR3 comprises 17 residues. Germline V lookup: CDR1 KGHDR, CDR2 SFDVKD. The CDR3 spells CATSDPDRGPSTDTQYF. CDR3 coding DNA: TGTGCCACCAGTGATCCGGACAGGGGCCCAAGCACAGATACGCAGTATTTT.

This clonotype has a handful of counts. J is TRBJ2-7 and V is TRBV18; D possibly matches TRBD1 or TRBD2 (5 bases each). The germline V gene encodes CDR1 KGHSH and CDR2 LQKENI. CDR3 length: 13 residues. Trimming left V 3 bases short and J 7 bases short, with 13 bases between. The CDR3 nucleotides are TGTGCCAGCTCACCTCCCTTCGAGGGGGAGCAGTACTTC. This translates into CASSPPFEGEQYF.

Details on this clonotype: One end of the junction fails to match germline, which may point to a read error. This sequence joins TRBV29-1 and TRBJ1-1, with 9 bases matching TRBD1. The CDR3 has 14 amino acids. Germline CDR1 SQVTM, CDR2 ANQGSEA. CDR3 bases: TGCAGCGTTGCGAGGACAGGGGTGAACGCTGAAGCTTTCTTT. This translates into CSVARTGVNAEAFF.

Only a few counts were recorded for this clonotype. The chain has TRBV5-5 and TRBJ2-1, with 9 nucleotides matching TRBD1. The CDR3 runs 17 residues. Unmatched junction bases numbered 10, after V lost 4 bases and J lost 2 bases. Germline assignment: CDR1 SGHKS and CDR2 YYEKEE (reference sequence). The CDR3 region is CASSPIGGTGTYNEQFF. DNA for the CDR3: TGTGCCAGCAGCCCGATAGGAGGGACAGGGACCTACAATGAGCAGTTCTTC.

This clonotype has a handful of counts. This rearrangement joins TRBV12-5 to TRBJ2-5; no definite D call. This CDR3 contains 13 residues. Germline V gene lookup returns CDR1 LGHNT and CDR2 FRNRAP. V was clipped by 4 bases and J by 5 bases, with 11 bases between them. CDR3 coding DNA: TGTGCTAGTGGTTCAGACCTTGGGGAGACCCAGTACTTC. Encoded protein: CASGSDLGETQYF.

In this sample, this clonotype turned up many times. Here the CDR3 DNA reads TGTGCCAGCAGCATAAACCGAAGGGGGCTGTTTTTT. It yields the protein CASSINRRGLFF. This chain connects TRBV3-1 to TRBJ2-2, with D possibly matching TRBD1 (5 bases). Trimming cost V 5 bases and J 13 bases, with 14 bases left between them. This CDR3 is 12 amino acids long. Germline V gene sequence: CDR1 LGHDT, CDR2 YNNKEL (reference sequence). The variable domain in full, with the rest retrieved from reference TRBV3-1 and TRBJ2-2, is DTAVSQTPKYLVTQMGNDKSIKCEQNLGHDTMYWYKQDSKKFLKIMFSYNNKELIINETVPNRFSPKSPDKAHLNLHINSLELGDSAVYFCASSINRRGLFFGEGSRLTVL.

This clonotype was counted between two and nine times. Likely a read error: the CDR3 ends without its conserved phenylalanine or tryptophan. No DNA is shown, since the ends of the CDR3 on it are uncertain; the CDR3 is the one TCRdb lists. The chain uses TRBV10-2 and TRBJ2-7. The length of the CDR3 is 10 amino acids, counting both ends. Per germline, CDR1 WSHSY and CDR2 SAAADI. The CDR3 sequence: CASSPPFLGL.

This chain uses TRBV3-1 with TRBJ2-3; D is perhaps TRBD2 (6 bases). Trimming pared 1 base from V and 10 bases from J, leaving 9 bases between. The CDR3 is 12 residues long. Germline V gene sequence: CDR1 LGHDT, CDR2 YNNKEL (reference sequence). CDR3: CASSQVTSAQYF. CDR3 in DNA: TGTGCCAGCAGCCAAGTGACTAGTGCGCAGTATTTT.

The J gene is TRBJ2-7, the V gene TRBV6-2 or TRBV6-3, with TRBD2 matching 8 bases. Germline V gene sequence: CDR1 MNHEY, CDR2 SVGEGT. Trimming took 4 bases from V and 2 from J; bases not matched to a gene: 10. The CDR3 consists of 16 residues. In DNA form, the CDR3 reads TGTGCCAGCAGTTCGGCAAAAGCGGGGGACGCCTACGAGCAGTACTTC. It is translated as CASSSAKAGDAYEQYF.

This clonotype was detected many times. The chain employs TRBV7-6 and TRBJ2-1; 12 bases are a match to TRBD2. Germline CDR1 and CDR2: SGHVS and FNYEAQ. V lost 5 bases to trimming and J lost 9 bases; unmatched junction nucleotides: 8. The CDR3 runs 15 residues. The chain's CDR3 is CASSATSGSWTEQFF. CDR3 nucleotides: TGTGCCAGCAGCGCGACTAGCGGGAGTTGGACTGAGCAGTTCTTC.

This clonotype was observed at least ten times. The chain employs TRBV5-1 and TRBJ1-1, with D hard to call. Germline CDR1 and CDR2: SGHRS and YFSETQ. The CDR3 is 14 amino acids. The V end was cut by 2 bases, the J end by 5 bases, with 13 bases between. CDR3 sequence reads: CASSFNGLRTEAFF. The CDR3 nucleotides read TGCGCCAGCAGCTTTAACGGCCTGCGGACTGAAGCTTTCTTT.

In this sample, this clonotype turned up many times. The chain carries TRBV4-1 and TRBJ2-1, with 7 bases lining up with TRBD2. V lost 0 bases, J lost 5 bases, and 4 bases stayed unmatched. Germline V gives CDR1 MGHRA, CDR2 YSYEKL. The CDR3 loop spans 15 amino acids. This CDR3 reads CASSQEGAGDNEQFF. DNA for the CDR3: TGCGCCAGCAGCCAAGAAGGCGCGGGGGACAATGAGCAGTTCTTC.

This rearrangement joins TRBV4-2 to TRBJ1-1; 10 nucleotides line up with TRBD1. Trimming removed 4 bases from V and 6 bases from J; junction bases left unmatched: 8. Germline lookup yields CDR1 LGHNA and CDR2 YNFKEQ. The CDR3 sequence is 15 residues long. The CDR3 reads CASSPSGTGEAEAFF. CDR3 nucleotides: TGTGCCAGCAGCCCTTCCGGGACAGGGGAGGCTGAAGCTTTCTTT.

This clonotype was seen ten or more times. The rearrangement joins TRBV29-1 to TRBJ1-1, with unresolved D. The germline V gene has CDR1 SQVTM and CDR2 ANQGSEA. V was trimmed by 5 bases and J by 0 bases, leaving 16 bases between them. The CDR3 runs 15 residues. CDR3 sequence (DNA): TGCAGCGTTTCCAGACAAGCCCATATGAACACTGAAGCTTTCTTT. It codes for CSVSRQAHMNTEAFF.